These 6 T cell receptor beta chains came from one sample sequenced in a study of blood T cell repertoires in COVID-19. Sequenced by immunoSEQ multiplex PCR; TCRdb stores in-frame clones only, minus some. The sample consists of some 200,000 clones, around 81% of them appearing once. Sequencing used PBMCs or T cells enriched from blood (not recorded which). The receptor source for this set is a man in his forties or fifties who had recovered from COVID-19.

CDR3 sequence reads: CASSVGTVNYGYTF. The CDR3, as DNA: TGTGCCAGCAGCGTCGGGACAGTTAACTATGGCTACACCTTC. The chain employs TRBV5-6 and TRBJ1-2, with 7 bases aligning to TRBD1. Germline V gene lookup returns CDR1 SGHDT and CDR2 YYEEEE. CDR3 length equals 14 residues. V lost 4 bases and J lost 1; bases outside the gene matches: 4.

DNA for the CDR3: TGTGGCGGGGGGCAGAGCTCCTACAATGAGCAGTTCTTC. Protein sequence: CGGGQSSYNEQFF. The V gene is TRBV6-7, the J gene TRBJ2-1; 8 bases are a match to TRBD2. TRBV6-7 is an ORF, with its function uncertain. The CDR3 loop spans 13 amino acids.

The rearrangement links TRBV7-2 to TRBJ1-4; 11 positions match TRBD1. CDR3 length: 15 amino acids. Germline V gene data show CDR1 as SGHTA and CDR2 as FQGNSA. V shed 5 bases, J shed 6 bases, and the junction held 5 bases outside the gene matches. CDR3 in amino acids: CASSGRDRGYEKLFF. CDR3 coding DNA: TGTGCCAGCAGCGGGCGGGACAGGGGGTATGAAAAACTGTTTTTT.

The chain has TRBV5-1 and TRBJ2-2; a possible D gene is TRBD2 (5 bases). This CDR3 region has 15 residues. Germline loops: CDR1 SGHRS, CDR2 YFSETQ. V dropped 1 base and J dropped 3 bases, with 10 bases sitting between them. This CDR3 is CASSLRLLDTGELFF. In DNA form, the CDR3 reads TGCGCCAGCAGCTTGAGGTTACTAGACACCGGGGAGCTGTTTTTT.

The sample holds one count of this clone. V usage is TRBV10-3 and J usage is TRBJ2-2, with 7 bases lining up with TRBD1. Trimming cost V 5 bases and J 3 bases; bases outside gene matches: 3. The CDR3 runs 14 residues. Germline CDR1 and CDR2: ENHRY and SYGVKD. The CDR3 reads CAISRQGDTGELFF. The CDR3 DNA is TGTGCCATCAGTCGACAGGGTGACACCGGGGAGCTGTTTTTT.

A few counts support this clone. The chain uses TRBV21-1 and TRBJ1-5; the table's D call TRBD1 went unverified against the DNA. TRBV21-1 is a pseudogene locus. CDR3 length: 17 amino acids. CDR3 amino acids: CASSKANGQGINQPQHF. As DNA, the CDR3 is TGTGCCAGCAGCAAAGCTAATGGGCAGGGGATCAATCAGCCCCAGCATTTT.